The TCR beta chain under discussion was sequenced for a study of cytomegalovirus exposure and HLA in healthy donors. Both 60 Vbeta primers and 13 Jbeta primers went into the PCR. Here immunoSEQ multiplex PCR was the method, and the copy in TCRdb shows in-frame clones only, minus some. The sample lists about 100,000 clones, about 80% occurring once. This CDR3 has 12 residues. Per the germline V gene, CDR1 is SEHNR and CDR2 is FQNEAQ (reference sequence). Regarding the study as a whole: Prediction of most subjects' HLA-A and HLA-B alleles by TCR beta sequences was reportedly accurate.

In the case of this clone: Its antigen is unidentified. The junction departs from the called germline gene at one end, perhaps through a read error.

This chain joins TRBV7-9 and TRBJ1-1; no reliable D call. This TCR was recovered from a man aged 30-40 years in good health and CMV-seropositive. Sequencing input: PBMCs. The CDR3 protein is CSSSLELARAFF. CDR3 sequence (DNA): TGTTCCAGCAGCTTAGAATTGGCCAGAGCTTTCTTT.